These 7 T cell receptor beta chains share one sample of origin, sequenced in a study of cytomegalovirus exposure and HLA in healthy donors. Researchers ran the PCR with 60 Vbeta and 13 Jbeta primers. Sequenced by immunoSEQ multiplex PCR; TCRdb stores in-frame clones only, minus some. The data contain roughly 200,000 clones, less than 90% of them singletons. The source material was PBMCs. Receptor source: a woman aged 25-40 years in good health and CMV-seronegative.

This clone appeared a few times. V is TRBV10-3 and J is TRBJ2-1; D is ambiguous. Trimming removed 2 bases from V and 6 bases from J, with 8 bases in between. CDR3 length: 13 amino acids. Germline CDR1 and CDR2: ENHRY and SYGVKD. CDR3 sequence (DNA): TGTGCCATCAGTGAGGGCACGATCAATGAGCAGTTCTTC. Translation: CAISEGTINEQFF.

The V call is TRBV21-1, the J call TRBJ1-1; no check of the table's D call, TRBD1, against the DNA was made. TRBV21-1 is annotated as a pseudogene. This CDR3 has 11 residues. In DNA form, the CDR3 reads TGTGCCAGTGGACAGGGGGCTGAAGCTTTCTTT. The encoded protein is CASGQGAEAFF.

The chain uses TRBV27 and TRBJ2-5; TRBD2 agrees at 16 bases. The CDR3 sequence is 16 residues long. Germline V lookup: CDR1 MNHEY, CDR2 SMNVEV (reference sequence). V lost 5 bases and J lost 5; bases outside the gene matches: 5. The CDR3 here is CASSGGLAGGDETQYF. Written as DNA, the CDR3 is TGTGCCAGCAGTGGGGGACTAGCGGGAGGGGATGAGACCCAGTACTTC.

The rearrangement links TRBV9 to TRBJ2-7; possibly TRBD2 for D (6 bases). Trimming left V 0 bases short and J 3 bases short, with 13 bases between. The CDR3 length is 15 residues. The germline CDR1 and CDR2 sequences are SGDLS and YYNGEE. CDR3 sequence: CASSVGPIADYEQYF. CDR3 bases: TGTGCCAGCAGCGTAGGCCCCATAGCGGACTACGAGCAGTACTTC. Complete variable domain (other parts from reference TRBV9 and TRBJ2-7): DSGVTQTPKHLITATGQRVTLRCSPRSGDLSVYWYQQSLDQGLQFLIQYYNGEERAKGNILERFSAQQFPDLHSELNLSSLELGDSALYFCASSVGPIADYEQYFGPGTRLTVT.

This clone appeared a single time. The chain has TRBV5-1 and TRBJ1-1; tentatively, D is TRBD1 (6 bases). CDR3 size: 11 residues. V was shortened by 4 bases and J by 5 bases, with 6 bases between the two germline ends. CDR1 SGHRS and CDR2 YFSETQ come from the germline V gene. The DNA of the CDR3 is TGCGCCAGCAGCGGGACAACTGAAGCTTTCTTT. It translates to CASSGTTEAFF.

The chain links TRBV9 to TRBJ2-2; no definite D call. Trimming pared 0 bases from V and 5 bases from J, leaving 14 bases between. Looked up from germline, CDR1 is SGDLS and CDR2 is YYNGEE. The CDR3 has 16 amino acids. CDR3 sequence reads: CASSVVLGERTGELFF. The CDR3, as DNA: TGTGCCAGCAGCGTAGTGTTAGGAGAACGGACCGGGGAGCTGTTTTTT.

The chain is built from TRBV5-5 and TRBJ2-7, with 12 bases fitting TRBD1. The V gene's germline CDR1 is SGHKS and CDR2 YYEKEE (reference sequence). V lost 10 bases, J lost 6 bases, and 11 bases stayed unmatched. The CDR3 has 14 amino acids. CDR3 sequence reads: CAGAPGQGAFEQYF. The CDR3 DNA is TGTGCCGGCGCTCCGGGACAGGGGGCTTTCGAGCAGTACTTC.